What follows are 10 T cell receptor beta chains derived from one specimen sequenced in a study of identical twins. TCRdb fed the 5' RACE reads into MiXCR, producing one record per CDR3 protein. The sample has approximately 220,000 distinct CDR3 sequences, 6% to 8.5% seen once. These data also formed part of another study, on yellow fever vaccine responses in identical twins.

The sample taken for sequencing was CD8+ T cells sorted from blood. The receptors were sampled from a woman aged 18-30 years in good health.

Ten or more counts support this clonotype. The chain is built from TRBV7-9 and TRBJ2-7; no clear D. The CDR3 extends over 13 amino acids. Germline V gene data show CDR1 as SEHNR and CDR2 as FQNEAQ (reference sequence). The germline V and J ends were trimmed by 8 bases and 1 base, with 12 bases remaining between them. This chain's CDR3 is CASQRKDSYEQYF. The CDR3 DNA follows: TGTGCCAGCCAACGCAAGGATTCCTACGAGCAGTACTTC.

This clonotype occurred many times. Here the CDR3 DNA reads TGCAGCGTTGAACGTAGGGGACAGGGGTTGATGGAGACCCAGTACTTC. It is translated as CSVERRGQGLMETQYF. The chain has TRBV29-1 and TRBJ2-5; TRBD1 matches 10 bases. CDR1 is SQVTM and CDR2 is ANQGSEA in the germline V gene. CDR3 length: 16 residues. V gave up 2 bases and J gave up 5 bases; unmatched junction bases: 11. Full variable domain (outside the CDR3, taken from reference TRBV29-1 and TRBJ2-5): SAVISQKPSRDICQRGTSLTIQCQVDSQVTMMFWYRQQPGQSLTLIATANQGSEATYESGFVIDKFPISRPNLTFSTLTVSNMSPEDSSIYLCSVERRGQGLMETQYFGPGTRLLVL.

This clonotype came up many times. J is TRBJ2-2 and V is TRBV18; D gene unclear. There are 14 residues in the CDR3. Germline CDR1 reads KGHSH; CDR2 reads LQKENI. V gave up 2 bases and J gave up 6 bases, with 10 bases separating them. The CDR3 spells CASSPDWGSGELFF. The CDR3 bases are TGTGCCAGCTCACCAGACTGGGGATCCGGGGAGCTGTTTTTT.

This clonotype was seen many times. DNA of the CDR3: TGCAGCGCTTGTGGCGGACAGGGGGCGCCCGGGGAGCTGTTTTTT. Encoded protein: CSACGGQGAPGELFF. The chain couples TRBV29-1 to TRBJ2-2; 11 bases fit TRBD1. The CDR3 is 15 residues long. Germline V gene data show CDR1 as SQVTM and CDR2 as ANQGSEA. V lost 7 bases to trimming and J lost 6 bases; unmatched junction nucleotides: 10.

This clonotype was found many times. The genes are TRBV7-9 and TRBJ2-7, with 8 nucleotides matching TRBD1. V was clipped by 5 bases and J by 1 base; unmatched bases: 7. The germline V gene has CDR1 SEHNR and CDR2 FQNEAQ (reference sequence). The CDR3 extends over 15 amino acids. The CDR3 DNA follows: TGTGCCAGCAGCAACGAGGACAGGGCTTCCTACGAGCAGTACTTC. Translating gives CASSNEDRASYEQYF.

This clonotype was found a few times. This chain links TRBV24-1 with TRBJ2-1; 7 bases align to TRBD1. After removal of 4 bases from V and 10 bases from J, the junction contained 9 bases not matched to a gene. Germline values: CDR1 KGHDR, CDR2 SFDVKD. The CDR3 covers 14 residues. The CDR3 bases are TGTGCCACCAGTGACCGTAAAGGGGGCGCCGAGCAGTTCTTC. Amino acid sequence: CATSDRKGGAEQFF.

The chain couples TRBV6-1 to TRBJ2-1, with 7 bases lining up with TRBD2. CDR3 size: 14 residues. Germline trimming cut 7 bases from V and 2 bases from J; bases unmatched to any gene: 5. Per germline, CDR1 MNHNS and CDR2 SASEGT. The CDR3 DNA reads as TGTGCCAGCAACCCTAGCGGTGCCTACAATGAGCAGTTCTTC. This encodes CASNPSGAYNEQFF.

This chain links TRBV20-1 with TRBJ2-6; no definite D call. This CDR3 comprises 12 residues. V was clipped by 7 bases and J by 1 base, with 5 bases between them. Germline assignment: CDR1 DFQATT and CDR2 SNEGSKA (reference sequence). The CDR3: CSVQSGANVLTF. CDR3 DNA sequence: TGCAGTGTCCAATCTGGGGCCAACGTCCTGACTTTC.

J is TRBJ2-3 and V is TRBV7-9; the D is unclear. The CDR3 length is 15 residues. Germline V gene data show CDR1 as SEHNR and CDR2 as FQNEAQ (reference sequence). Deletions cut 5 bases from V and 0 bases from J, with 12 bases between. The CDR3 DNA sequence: TGTGCCAGCAGCCTAGACCACTCTAGCACAGATACGCAGTATTTT. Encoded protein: CASSLDHSSTDTQYF.

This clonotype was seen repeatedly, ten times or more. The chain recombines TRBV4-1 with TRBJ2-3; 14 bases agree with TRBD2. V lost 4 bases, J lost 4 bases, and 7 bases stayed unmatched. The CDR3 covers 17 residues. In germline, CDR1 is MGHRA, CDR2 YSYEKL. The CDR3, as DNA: TGCGCCAGCAGCCCGCGGACTAGCGGGAGGTCGGCAGATACGCAGTATTTT. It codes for CASSPRTSGRSADTQYF.